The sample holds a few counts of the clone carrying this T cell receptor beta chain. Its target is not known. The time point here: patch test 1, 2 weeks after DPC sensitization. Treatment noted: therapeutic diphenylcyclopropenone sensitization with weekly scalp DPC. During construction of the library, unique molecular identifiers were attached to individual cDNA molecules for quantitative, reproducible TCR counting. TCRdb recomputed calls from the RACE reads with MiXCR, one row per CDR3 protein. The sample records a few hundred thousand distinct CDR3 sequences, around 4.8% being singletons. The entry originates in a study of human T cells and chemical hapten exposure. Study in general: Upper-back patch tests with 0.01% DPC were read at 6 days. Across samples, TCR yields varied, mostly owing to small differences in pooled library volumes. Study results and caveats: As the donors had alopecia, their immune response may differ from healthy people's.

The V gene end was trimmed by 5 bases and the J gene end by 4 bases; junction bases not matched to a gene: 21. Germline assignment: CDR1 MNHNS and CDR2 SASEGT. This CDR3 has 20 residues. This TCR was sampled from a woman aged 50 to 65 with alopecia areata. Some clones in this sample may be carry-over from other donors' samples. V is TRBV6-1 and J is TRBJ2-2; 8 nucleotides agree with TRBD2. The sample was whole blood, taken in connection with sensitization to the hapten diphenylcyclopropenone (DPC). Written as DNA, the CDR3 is TGTGCCAGCAGTACCACTCCCCTGTCCTTTGCGGGGGGCTCCACCGGGGAGCTGTTTTTT. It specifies CASSTTPLSFAGGSTGELFF.